The entry below gives a single T cell receptor (beta chain) sequence along with its context. Its antigen is not identified. The data stem from a study of monozygotic twins with inflammatory bowel disease. General study results and limits: Twins with IBD were found to have lower TCRbeta diversity (inverse Simpson) than healthy co-twins.

Germline CDR1 is DFQATT and CDR2 is SNEGSKA (reference sequence). The CDR3 is 13 amino acids. TCRdb reprocessed the 5' RACE reads, with one entry per CDR3 protein and no DNA. Its clone listing holds 350,000 to 400,000 distinct CDR3 sequences. Sequenced material: blood. The chain carries TRBV20-1 and TRBJ2-4. The origin of this receptor is a human donor with ulcerative colitis or Crohn's disease, or a healthy co-twin of an affected twin (not recorded which). The CDR3: CSASGLTKNIQYF.